Shown below are 16 T cell receptor beta chains from a single sample sequenced in a study of cytomegalovirus exposure and HLA in healthy donors. PCR involved 60 Vbeta and 13 Jbeta primers. Here immunoSEQ multiplex PCR was the method, and the copy in TCRdb shows in-frame clones only, minus some. The data contain 150,000 or so clones, roughly 88% of them singletons. The sequencing sample was made of PBMCs. These receptors were taken from a man between 50 and 59 years old in good health and CMV-seropositive.

The chain combines TRBV11-2 with TRBJ1-1; 9 positions match TRBD1. V shed 5 bases, J shed 2 bases, and the junction held 6 bases outside the gene matches. CDR3 length: 15 amino acids. Germline lookup yields CDR1 SGHAT and CDR2 FQNNGV. CDR3 bases: TGTGCCAGCAGCAGGGGACAGGGTAGAAACACTGAAGCTTTCTTT. Translated: CASSRGQGRNTEAFF. The full variable domain, its missing parts supplied by reference TRBV11-2 and TRBJ1-1, is EAGVAQSPRYKIIEKRQSVAFWCNPISGHATLYWYQQILGQGPKLLIQFQNNGVVDDSQLPKDRFSAERLKGVDSTLKIQPAKLEDSAVYLCASSRGQGRNTEAFFGQGTRLTVV.

V and J are TRBV2 and TRBJ1-1, with 7 nucleotides matching TRBD1. The CDR3 extends over 14 amino acids. V gave up 6 bases and J gave up 0 bases; unmatched junction bases: 4. Germline assignment: CDR1 SNHLY and CDR2 FYNNEI. In DNA form, the CDR3 reads TGTGCCAGCAGATATGACAGGGTGAACACTGAAGCTTTCTTT. Translating gives CASRYDRVNTEAFF.

This chain joins TRBV7-6 and TRBJ2-3; D is unresolved. Germline-derived CDR1 and CDR2 are SGHVS and FNYEAQ. Trimming removed 0 bases at V and 6 bases at J, with 7 bases between. This CDR3 contains 13 residues. This chain's CDR3 is CASSLAGSDTQYF. Here the CDR3 DNA reads TGTGCCAGCAGCTTAGCCGGGTCTGATACGCAGTATTTT.

This sequence joins TRBV27 and TRBJ2-1; perhaps TRBD2 as D (5 bases). Germline CDR1 is MNHEY and CDR2 is SMNVEV (reference sequence). The V end lost 1 base, the J end lost 5 bases, and 12 bases lay between the germline ends. This CDR3 comprises 15 residues. DNA for the CDR3: TGTGCCAGCAGTTTATGGGGAGTTGTTGACAATGAGCAGTTCTTC. Amino acids: CASSLWGVVDNEQFF.

This clone was detected only once. This chain uses TRBV2 with TRBJ1-2, with no clear D. The germline gives CDR1 SNHLY, CDR2 FYNNEI. This CDR3 is 13 amino acids long. V dropped 3 bases and J dropped 4 bases, with 9 bases sitting between them. Here the CDR3 DNA reads TGTGCCAGCAGTGAGGGCCAGAGCTATGGCTACACCTTC. The encoded protein is CASSEGQSYGYTF.

This chain links TRBV6-5 with TRBJ1-5, with a possible D match to TRBD1 (5 bases). The CDR3 runs to 15 residues. CDR1 is MNHEY, CDR2 SVGAGI, per germline. Trimming cost V 8 bases and J 2 bases, with 16 bases left between them. The CDR3 DNA is TGTGCCAGCGGACGGGGGGACGGTCGCAATCAGCCCCAGCATTTT. Residues: CASGRGDGRNQPQHF.

Here the CDR3 reads CASSVGEVETQYF. The CDR3 DNA sequence: TGTGCCAGCAGCGTAGGAGAAGTAGAGACCCAGTACTTC. This chain uses TRBV9 with TRBJ2-5, with D unclear. Germline-derived CDR1 and CDR2 are SGDLS and YYNGEE. This CDR3 has 13 amino acids. Trimming left V 0 bases short and J 4 bases short, with 7 bases between.

The rearrangement uses TRBV6-5 and TRBJ1-1; no reliable D call. The length of the CDR3 is 12 residues. Per germline, CDR1 MNHEY and CDR2 SVGAGI. The CDR3 DNA is TGTGCGAGCGGAAGCGGGAACACTGAAGCTTTCTTT. Translating gives CASGSGNTEAFF.

The chain uses TRBV10-2 and TRBJ1-5; D may be TRBD1 (6 bases). The CDR3 has 13 amino acids. The V gene's germline CDR1 is WSHSY and CDR2 SAAADI. Deletions cut 10 bases from V and 0 bases from J, with 10 bases between. As DNA, the CDR3 is TGCGCCACACAGGGCTATAGCAATCAGCCCCAGCATTTT. Translating it yields CATQGYSNQPQHF.

The rearrangement links TRBV5-1 to TRBJ2-5; 7 bases are a match to TRBD2. Germline V gene lookup returns CDR1 SGHRS and CDR2 YFSETQ. The CDR3 totals 14 residues. Losses at the gene ends were 0 bases for V and 4 bases for J; bases not matched to a gene: 3. CDR3: CASSLATGGETQYF. CDR3 coding DNA: TGCGCCAGCAGCTTGGCCACGGGGGGAGAGACCCAGTACTTC.

Concerning this clone: This sample also contains other DNA sequences that code for the same CDR3. V and J are TRBV27 and TRBJ2-6; weak D call: TRBD1 (6 bases). Germline V gene sequence: CDR1 MNHEY, CDR2 SMNVEV (reference sequence). The ends were cut back, 7 bases at V and 2 bases at J, with 9 bases in the middle. This CDR3 has 14 residues. The CDR3 protein is CASKQGTGANVLTF. CDR3 coding DNA: TGTGCCAGCAAGCAGGGGACTGGGGCCAACGTCCTGACTTTC.

V usage is TRBV18 and J usage is TRBJ2-3, with 9 bases fitting TRBD2. The CDR3 contains 16 residues. V dropped 1 base and J dropped 3; count of bases not matched to a gene: 5. CDR1 and CDR2 from the germline V gene are KGHSH and LQKENI. CDR3 in amino acids: CASSPRRLAATDTQYF. Written as DNA, the CDR3 is TGTGCCAGCTCACCACGGAGACTAGCGGCAACAGATACGCAGTATTTT.

This clone was seen once. The CDR3 DNA reads TGTGCCACCAGCACCGGGACAGGGGTCTTATTAAACACCATATATTTT. Translated, it gives CATSTGTGVLLNTIYF. The chain carries TRBV15 and TRBJ1-3, with 10 bases lining up with TRBD1. The germline gives CDR1 LNHNV, CDR2 YYDKDF (reference sequence). V was clipped by 4 bases and J by 6 bases; unmatched bases: 9. This CDR3 is 16 amino acids long.

CDR3 nucleotides: TGTGCCAGTAGTATAGACGGACAGGGTTATCAGCCCCAGCATTTT. It is translated as CASSIDGQGYQPQHF. The rearrangement links TRBV19 to TRBJ1-5; 8 nucleotides align to TRBD1. The V gene end was trimmed by 0 bases and the J gene end by 5 bases; junction bases not matched to a gene: 3. The V gene's germline CDR1 is LNHDA and CDR2 SQIVND (reference sequence). The CDR3 has 15 residues.

The V gene is TRBV5-1, the J gene TRBJ1-6; 7 positions agree with TRBD1. CDR1 and CDR2 (germline): SGHRS, YFSETQ. The CDR3 has 16 residues. V lost 0 bases, J lost 7 bases, and 7 bases stayed unmatched. CDR3 coding DNA: TGCGCCAGCAGCTTGGGGGACAGTTTGGGGAATTCACCCCTCCACTTT. Its translation is CASSLGDSLGNSPLHF.

The chain has TRBV19 and TRBJ1-3; the D gene is possibly TRBD1 (5 bases). There are 14 residues in the CDR3. Germline V lookup: CDR1 LNHDA, CDR2 SQIVND (reference sequence). V lost 6 bases, J lost 6 bases, and 15 bases lay in between. The CDR3 loop reads CASRGRESVNTIYF. CDR3 in DNA: TGTGCCAGTAGAGGCAGGGAAAGTGTAAACACCATATATTTT. The full variable domain, its missing parts supplied by reference TRBV19 and TRBJ1-3, is DGGITQSPKYLFRKEGQNVTLSCEQNLNHDAMYWYRQDPGQGLRLIYYSQIVNDFQKGDIAEGYSVSREKKESFPLTVTSAQKNPTAFYLCASRGRESVNTIYFGEGSWLTVV.